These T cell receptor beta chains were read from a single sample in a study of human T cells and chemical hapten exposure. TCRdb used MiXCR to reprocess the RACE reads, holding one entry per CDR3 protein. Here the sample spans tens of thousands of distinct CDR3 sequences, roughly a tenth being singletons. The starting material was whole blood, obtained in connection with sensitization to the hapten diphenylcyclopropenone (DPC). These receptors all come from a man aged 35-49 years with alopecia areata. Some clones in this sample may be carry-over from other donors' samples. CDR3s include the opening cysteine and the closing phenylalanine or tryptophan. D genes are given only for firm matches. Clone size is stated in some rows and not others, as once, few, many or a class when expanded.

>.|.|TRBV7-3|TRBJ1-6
CASSLSLRDGHNSPLHF
TGTGCCAGCAGCTTAAGCCTCCGGGACGGCCATAATTCACCCCTCCACTTT
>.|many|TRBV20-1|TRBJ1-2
CSAREGGTYGYTF
TGCAGTGCTAGAGAGGGGGGGACCTATGGCTACACCTTC
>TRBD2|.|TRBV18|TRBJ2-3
CASSPLTAGDTDTQYF
TGTGCCAGCTCACCCCTGACGGCGGGAGACACAGATACGCAGTATTTT
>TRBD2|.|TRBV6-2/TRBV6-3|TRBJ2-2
CASSSLGGAGELFF
TGTGCCAGCAGTTCCCTCGGGGGGGCCGGGGAGCTGTTTTTT
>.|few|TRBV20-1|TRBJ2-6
CSVRGEASNVLTF
TGCAGTGTTCGGGGAGAAGCCTCCAACGTCCTGACTTTC
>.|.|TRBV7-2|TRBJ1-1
CASSLGTGGNTEAFF
TGTGCCAGCAGCTTAGGTACGGGAGGCAACACTGAAGCTTTCTTT
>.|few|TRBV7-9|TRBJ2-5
CASSPSGQETQYF
TGTGCCAGCAGCCCTTCTGGTCAAGAGACCCAGTACTTC
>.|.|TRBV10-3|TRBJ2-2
CAISDTSVTGELFF
TGTGCCATCAGTGATACCAGCGTGACCGGGGAGCTGTTTTTT
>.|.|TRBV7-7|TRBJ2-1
CASSLVGSFNQGEQFF
TGTGCTAGCAGCTTAGTTGGCAGCTTCAACCAGGGTGAGCAGTTCTTC
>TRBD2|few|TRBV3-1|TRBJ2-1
CASSQVASGGGDHNEQFF
TGTGCCAGCAGCCAAGTCGCTAGCGGAGGAGGCGATCACAATGAGCAGTTCTTC
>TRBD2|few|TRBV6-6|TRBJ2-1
CASSYSPSGNYNEQFF
TGTGCCAGCAGTTACTCGCCTAGCGGGAACTACAATGAGCAGTTCTTC
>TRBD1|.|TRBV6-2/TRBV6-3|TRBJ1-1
CASTPGGAQNTEAFF
TGTGCCAGCACCCCAGGGGGAGCCCAGAACACTGAAGCTTTCTTT
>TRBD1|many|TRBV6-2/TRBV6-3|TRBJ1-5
CASRSPQGAGNQPQHF
TGTGCCAGCAGAAGCCCGCAGGGGGCTGGCAATCAGCCCCAGCATTTT
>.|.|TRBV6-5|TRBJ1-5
CASSYSIRQPQHF
TGTGCCAGCAGTTACTCGATCCGGCAGCCCCAGCATTTT
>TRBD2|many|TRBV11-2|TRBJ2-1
CASSRLAGSYNEQFF
TGTGCCAGCAGTCGACTAGCGGGTTCCTACAATGAGCAGTTCTTC
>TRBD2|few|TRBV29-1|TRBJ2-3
CSVERGAGSTDTQYF
TGCAGCGTTGAAAGAGGAGCGGGAAGCACAGATACGCAGTATTTT
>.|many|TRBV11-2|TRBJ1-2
CASSLAQKFVKHGYTF
TGTGCCAGCAGCTTAGCCCAAAAATTTGTAAAGCATGGCTACACCTTC
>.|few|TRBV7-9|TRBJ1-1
CASNNPVNTEAFF
TGTGCCAGCAACAATCCAGTGAACACTGAAGCTTTCTTT
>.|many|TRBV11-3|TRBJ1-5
CASSLVPDSPQHF
TGTGCCAGCAGCTTAGTTCCTGATTCGCCCCAGCATTTT
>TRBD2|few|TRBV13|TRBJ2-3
CASSFRPGLAGGLRTDTQYF
TGTGCCAGCAGTTTCCGCCCGGGACTAGCGGGAGGCCTAAGGACAGATACGCAGTATTTT
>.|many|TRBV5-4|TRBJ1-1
CASSLARIGLNTEAFF
TGTGCCAGCAGCTTGGCCCGTATAGGGCTGAACACTGAAGCTTTCTTT
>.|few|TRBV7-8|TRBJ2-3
CASRQGGPDTQYF
TGTGCCAGCAGGCAGGGGGGCCCAGATACGCAGTATTTT
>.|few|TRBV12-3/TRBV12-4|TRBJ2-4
CASSLEGGWRAFQYF
TGTGCCAGCAGTTTAGAAGGGGGATGGAGGGCATTTCAGTACTTC